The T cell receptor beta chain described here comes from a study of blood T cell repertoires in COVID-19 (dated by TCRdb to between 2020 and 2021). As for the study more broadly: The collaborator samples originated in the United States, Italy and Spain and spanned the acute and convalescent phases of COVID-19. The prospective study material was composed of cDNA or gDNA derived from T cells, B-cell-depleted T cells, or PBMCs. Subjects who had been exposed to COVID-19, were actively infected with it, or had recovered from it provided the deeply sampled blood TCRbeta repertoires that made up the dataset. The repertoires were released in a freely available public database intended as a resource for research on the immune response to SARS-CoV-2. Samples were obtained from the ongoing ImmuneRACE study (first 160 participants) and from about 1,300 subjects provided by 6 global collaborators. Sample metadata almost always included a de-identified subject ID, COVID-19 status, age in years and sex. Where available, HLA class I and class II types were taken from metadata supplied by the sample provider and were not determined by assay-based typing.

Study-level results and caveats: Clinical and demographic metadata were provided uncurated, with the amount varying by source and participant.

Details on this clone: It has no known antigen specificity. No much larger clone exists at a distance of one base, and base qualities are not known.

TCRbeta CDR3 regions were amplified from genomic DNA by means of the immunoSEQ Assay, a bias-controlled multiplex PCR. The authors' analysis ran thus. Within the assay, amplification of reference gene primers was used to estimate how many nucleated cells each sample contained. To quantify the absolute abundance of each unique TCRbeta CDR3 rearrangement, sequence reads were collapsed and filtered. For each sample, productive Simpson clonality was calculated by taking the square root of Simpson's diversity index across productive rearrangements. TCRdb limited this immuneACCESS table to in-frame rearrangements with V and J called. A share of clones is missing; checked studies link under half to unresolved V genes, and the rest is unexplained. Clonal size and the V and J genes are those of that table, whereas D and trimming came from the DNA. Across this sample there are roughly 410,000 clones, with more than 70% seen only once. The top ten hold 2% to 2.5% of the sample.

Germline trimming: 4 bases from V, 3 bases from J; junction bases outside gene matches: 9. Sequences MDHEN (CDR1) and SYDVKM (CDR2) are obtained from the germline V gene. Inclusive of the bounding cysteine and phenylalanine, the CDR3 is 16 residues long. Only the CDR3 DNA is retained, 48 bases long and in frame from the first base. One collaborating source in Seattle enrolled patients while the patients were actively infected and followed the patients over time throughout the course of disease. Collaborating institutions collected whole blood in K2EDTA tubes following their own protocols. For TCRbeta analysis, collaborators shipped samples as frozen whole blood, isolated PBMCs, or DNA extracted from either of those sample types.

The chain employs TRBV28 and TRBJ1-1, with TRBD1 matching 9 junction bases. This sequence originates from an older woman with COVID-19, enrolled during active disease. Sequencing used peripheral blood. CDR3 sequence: CASSYGTGNRDTEAFF. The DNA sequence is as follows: TGTGCCAGCAGTTACGGGACAGGGAACAGGGACACTGAAGCTTTCTTT. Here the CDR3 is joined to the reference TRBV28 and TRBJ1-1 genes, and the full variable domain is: DVKVTQSSRYLVKRTGEKVFLECVQDMDHENMFWYRQDPGLGLRLIYFSYDVKMKEKGDIPEGYSVSREKKERFSLILESASTNQTSMYLCASSYGTGNRDTEAFFGQGTRLTVV.